What follows describes a single T cell receptor beta chain. No cognate antigen has been identified for it. No base-level quality is on record; no much larger clone is a single base apart. This record belongs to a study of T cell repertoires in cytomegalovirus infection (dated by TCRdb to about 2019). About the full investigation: Alongside well-studied HLA-B-restricted epitopes, the peptide stimulations were aimed at recently identified HLA-C-restricted CMV epitopes, whose presentation resists viral immunomodulation. Donor HLA type was relevant to the analysis, as public TCR beta signatures indicated carriage of CMV infection together with the matching HLA type.

Beyond this particular receptor, the publication reports: In both this cohort and an independent approximately 400-donor cohort, the cumulative frequency of public TCR beta family members distinguished carriers of CMV infection plus the relevant HLA type. In the ex vivo response, HLA-C-restricted CMV-specific TCR beta clonotypes were dominant, and in two of eight donors the single most frequent clonotype came from this HLA-C-restricted group.

The treatment or condition tag for this specimen amounts to: in vitro stimulation with specific CMV peptide epitopes to enrich CMV-specific T cells. V lost 6 bases and J lost 2 bases; the stretch between them is 14 bases long. Reading the germline V gene gives CDR1 MDHEN and CDR2 SYDVKM. Measured from the cysteine to the phenylalanine, the CDR3 is 14 residues long. The only DNA kept is the CDR3, 42 bases in frame from the first base. The instrument given in TCRdb is Illumina HiSeq 1500. Using fastp trimming at Q25 and MiXCR clonotype assembly, TCRdb reanalyzed the public sequencing data and kept in-frame beta chains. Every distinct CDR3 protein forms one entry, paired with its most common genes and DNA. Present in this sample are hundreds of thousands of distinct CDR3 sequences, about 39% of which were seen just once. About two fifths of the sample belongs to the ten largest clones.

This specimen was cultured PBMCs, taken from culture after CMV antigen stimulation. The sequence was collected from a human donor in good health (CMV status not recorded). Some clones in this sample may be carry-over from other donors' samples. The chain uses TRBV28 and TRBJ2-7; the D gene lacks a confident call. The CDR3 sequence is CASSWRLLPYEQYF. The DNA sequence is TGTGCCAGCAGCTGGAGACTTCTCCCCTACGAGCAGTACTTC.